This TCR beta chain is from a study of blood T cell repertoires in COVID-19. The wider study: The origin of the acute and convalescent COVID-19 samples was the United States, Italy and Spain. T cells, B-cell-depleted T cells, or PBMCs provided the cDNA or gDNA that served as material.

As processed by the authors: The authors estimated nucleated cell counts from reference gene primer amplification. Profiled with immunoSEQ multiplex PCR; TCRdb holds only in-frame clones, not every one. From that table come the V and J calls and clone size; the DNA was used to work out D and trimming. The sample includes 85,000 to 110,000 clones, more than 80% seen only once; the top ten take 3.5% to 4%. The germline V and J ends were trimmed by 6 bases and 0 bases, with 11 bases remaining between them. This CDR3 region has 14 residues. CDR1 is MNHEY and CDR2 is SMNVEV in the germline V gene (reference sequence).

The gene calls are TRBV27 and TRBJ1-2; possible D gene TRBD1, 6 bases. The receptor comes from a woman aged 55-69 years with acute or convalescent COVID-19. The sample was peripheral blood. The CDR3 sequence is CASRKQGSNYGYTF. Written as DNA, the CDR3 is TGTGCCAGCAGGAAACAGGGTTCTAACTATGGCTACACCTTC.